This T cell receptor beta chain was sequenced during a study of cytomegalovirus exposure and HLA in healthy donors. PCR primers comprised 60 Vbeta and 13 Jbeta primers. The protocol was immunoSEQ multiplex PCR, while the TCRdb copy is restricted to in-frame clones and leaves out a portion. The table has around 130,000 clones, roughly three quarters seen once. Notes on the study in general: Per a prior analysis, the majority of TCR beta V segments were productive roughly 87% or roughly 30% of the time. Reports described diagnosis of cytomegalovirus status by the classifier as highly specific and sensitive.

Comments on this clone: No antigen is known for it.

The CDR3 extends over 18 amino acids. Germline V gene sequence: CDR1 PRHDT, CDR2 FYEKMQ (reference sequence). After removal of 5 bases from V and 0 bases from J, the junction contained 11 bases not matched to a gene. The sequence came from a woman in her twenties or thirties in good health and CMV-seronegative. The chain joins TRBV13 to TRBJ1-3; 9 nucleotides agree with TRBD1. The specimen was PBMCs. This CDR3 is CASSTWDRESRSGNTIYF. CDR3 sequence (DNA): TGTGCCAGCAGCACCTGGGACAGGGAATCTCGCTCTGGAAACACCATATATTTT. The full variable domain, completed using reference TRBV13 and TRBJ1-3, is AAGVIQSPRHLIKEKRETATLKCYPIPRHDTVYWYQQGPGQDPQFLISFYEKMQSDKGSIPDRFSAQQFSDYHSELNMSSLELGDSALYFCASSTWDRESRSGNTIYFGEGSWLTVV.